This note documents a single T cell receptor beta chain sequence. Authors' analysis steps: Researchers report that nucleated cell counts were estimated from reference gene primer amplification. Here immunoSEQ multiplex PCR was the method, and the copy in TCRdb shows in-frame clones only, minus some. The DNA gave D and trimming, while V, J and clone size come from that table. The sample contains fewer than 150,000 clones, more than 75% of which appear only once. The data originate from a study of blood T cell repertoires in COVID-19. The overall study: Italy, Spain and the United States were the sources of the convalescent and acute COVID-19 samples.

Per the germline V gene, CDR1 is LNHNV and CDR2 is YYDKDF (reference sequence). V lost 0 bases and J lost 7, with 16 bases in between. CDR3 length equals 16 residues. The source material was peripheral blood. V is TRBV15 and J is TRBJ2-1; tentatively, D is TRBD1 (6 bases). This TCR was recovered from a man in his sixties who had recovered from COVID-19. Written as DNA, the CDR3 is TGTGCCACCAGCAGAGATCGAGGGGGAGATATTAATGAGCAGTTCTTC. Amino acid sequence: CATSRDRGGDINEQFF.